The 13 T cell receptor beta chains below were found in one sample sequenced in a study of monozygotic twins with inflammatory bowel disease. Reanalyzing the 5' RACE reads, TCRdb keeps one entry per CDR3 protein, without DNA. Across about 300,000 distinct CDR3 sequences, the top ten clones capture 5.6% of the sample. Sequenced material: blood. Receptors originate from a human donor with ulcerative colitis or Crohn's disease, or a healthy co-twin of an affected twin (not recorded which).

The rearrangement joins TRBV3-1 to TRBJ2-3. Germline V gene data show CDR1 as LGHDT and CDR2 as YNNKEL (reference sequence). The length of the CDR3 is 13 residues. CDR3 amino acids: CASSQMFTDTQYF.

This chain connects TRBV12-3 or TRBV12-4 to TRBJ2-2; TCRdb returns TRBD1, unconfirmable since there is no DNA. CDR3 length: 14 amino acids. CDR3 in amino acids: CASSSGTDTGELFF.

The rearrangement uses TRBV20-1 and TRBJ2-3; TCRdb indicates TRBD1, and absent DNA this call remains unverified. This CDR3 is 17 amino acids long. Germline CDR1 is DFQATT and CDR2 is SNEGSKA (reference sequence). This chain's CDR3 is CSAVPPRGTGGSDTQYF.

The chain links TRBV11-2 to TRBJ2-3. There are 16 residues in the CDR3. Germline loops: CDR1 SGHAT, CDR2 FQNNGV. CDR3 in amino acids: CASSVRLAGGTDTQYF.

This chain connects TRBV30 to TRBJ1-3; TCRdb selects TRBD1, and the lack of DNA leaves this call unchecked. From germline, CDR1 is GTSNPN and CDR2 SVGIG (reference sequence). The CDR3 consists of 13 residues. CDR3 in amino acids: CATDRYPGNTIYF.

This rearrangement joins TRBV12-3 or TRBV12-4 to TRBJ1-1; TCRdb lists TRBD1, though no DNA is available to test this call. CDR3 length: 15 amino acids. The chain's CDR3 is CASSPVGTVHTEAFF.

This chain joins TRBV19 and TRBJ2-2; TCRdb's D gene call, TRBD2, goes unchecked for lack of DNA. The CDR3 length is 16 residues. Germline values: CDR1 LNHDA, CDR2 SQIVND (reference sequence). The CDR3: CASSILSSGRTGELFF.

V gene TRBV12-3 or TRBV12-4 combines with J gene TRBJ2-3; TCRdb's D gene call, TRBD2, goes unchecked for lack of DNA. The CDR3 totals 16 residues. The CDR3 is CASSLRASGGFNTQYF.

The rearrangement links TRBV7-9 to TRBJ2-3; the TCRdb call, TRBD2, lacks DNA for checking. The CDR3 contains 15 residues. Germline lookup yields CDR1 SEHNR and CDR2 FQNEAQ (reference sequence). The CDR3 loop is CASSPDGGTTDTQYF.

This chain connects TRBV28 to TRBJ2-7; TCRdb picks TRBD2, but there is no DNA to check that call. This CDR3 spans 16 amino acids. Germline V CDR1 and CDR2: MDHEN, SYDVKM. The CDR3 reads CASSPITSGRINEQYF.

The chain uses TRBV5-1 and TRBJ2-7. CDR1 and CDR2 from the germline V gene are SGHRS and YFSETQ. The CDR3 is 16 amino acids. The CDR3 spells CASSLAVQRDSYEQYF. Variable domain in full (rest from reference TRBV5-1 and TRBJ2-7): KAGVTQTPRYLIKTRGQQVTLSCSPISGHRSVSWYQQTPGQGLQFLFEYFSETQRNKGNFPGRFSGRQFSNSRSEMNVSTLELGDSALYLCASSLAVQRDSYEQYFGPGTRLTVT.

The genes are TRBV24-1 and TRBJ2-2. CDR1 and CDR2 from the germline V gene are KGHDR and SFDVKD. This CDR3 spans 14 amino acids. CDR3 sequence reads: CATTGARNTGELFF.

The V gene is TRBV12-3 or TRBV12-4, the J gene TRBJ2-5; without DNA, the TCRdb call of TRBD1 cannot be checked. This CDR3 has 13 amino acids. The CDR3 sequence: CASTPGTQETQYF.